The 15 T cell receptor beta chains below were found in one sample sequenced in a study of graft-versus-host responses after intestinal transplantation (dated by TCRdb to about 2021). The library was produced with the immunoSEQ multiplex PCR assay. As stored in TCRdb, this immuneACCESS dataset retains in-frame rearrangements with V and J assigned. A fraction of the clones does not appear; measured against another copy, unresolved V genes explain less than half of the discrepancy, and the remainder lacks a known reason. The sample data list 74,000 or so clones, and approximately 92% of these were observed just once. The ten biggest clones cover approximately 0.73% of the sample. This sample comprised PBMCs, obtained 98 days after intestinal transplantation. The receptor set was obtained from a human patient who received an intestinal transplant, so some T cells may come from the graft donor.

The chain joins TRBV9 to TRBJ1-2, with D possibly matching TRBD1 (5 bases). Between the trimmed V and J ends, which lost 2 bases and 7 bases, there was a span of 9 bases. CDR3 length equals 12 residues. The germline V gene has CDR1 SGDLS and CDR2 YYNGEE. CDR3 loop: CASSVGRGGYTF. The DNA of the CDR3 is TGTGCCAGCAGCGTGGGGAGGGGTGGCTACACCTTC.

The chain links TRBV27 to TRBJ2-1, with D possibly being TRBD2 (5 bases). Between the trimmed V and J ends, which lost 5 bases and 0 bases, there was a span of 17 bases. CDR3 size: 17 residues. CDR1 and CDR2 (germline): MNHEY, SMNVEV (reference sequence). The CDR3 reads CASSPSGAESSYNEQFF. The DNA of the CDR3 is TGTGCCAGCAGTCCCAGCGGAGCGGAGAGCTCCTACAATGAGCAGTTCTTC.

This clone has just one count. Distinct nucleotide sequences in the sample also encode this CDR3. CDR3 residues: CASSLTRGSADTQYF. The CDR3 DNA is TGTGCCAGCAGCTTAACGCGCGGGAGTGCTGATACGCAGTATTTT. V usage is TRBV7-3 and J usage is TRBJ2-3, with 7 positions matching TRBD2. V lost 0 bases and J lost 6; bases outside the gene matches: 6. This CDR3 has 15 residues. Germline loops: CDR1 SGHTA, CDR2 FQGTGA. The full variable domain, rest sourced from reference TRBV7-3 and TRBJ2-3, is GAGVSQTPSNKVTEKGKYVELRCDPISGHTALYWYRQSLGQGPEFLIYFQGTGAADDSGLPNDRFFAVRPEGSVSTLKIQRTERGDSAVYLCASSLTRGSADTQYFGPGTRLTVL.

The chain is built from TRBV7-7 and TRBJ2-5; 12 nucleotides align to TRBD1. Trimming at V came to 7 bases and at J to 4 bases, leaving 10 bases not matched to a gene. This CDR3 contains 16 residues. Per germline, CDR1 SSHAT and CDR2 FNYEAQ (reference sequence). The CDR3: CASIPGGDRGRETQYF. The CDR3 DNA reads as TGTGCCAGCATCCCCGGGGGGGACAGGGGGCGAGAGACCCAGTACTTC.

CDR3 region: CASRYRGPREKLFF. The CDR3 nucleotides read TGTGCCAGCAGATACAGGGGCCCGAGGGAAAAACTGTTTTTT. This chain joins TRBV28 and TRBJ1-4; 7 bases are a match to TRBD1. The germline V gene encodes CDR1 MDHEN and CDR2 SYDVKM. V gave up 6 bases and J gave up 8 bases; unmatched junction bases: 9. The CDR3 length is 14 residues.

The chain uses TRBV5-1 and TRBJ2-7, with 10 bases matching TRBD2. V lost 2 bases, J lost 0 bases, and 11 bases stayed unmatched. In germline, CDR1 is SGHRS, CDR2 YFSETQ. This CDR3 comprises 18 residues. The CDR3 here is CASSFGVAGGPSSYEQYF. For the CDR3, the DNA is TGCGCCAGCAGCTTCGGGGTAGCGGGGGGCCCTAGCTCCTACGAGCAGTACTTC.

The table lists this clone with a count of one. This chain connects TRBV9 to TRBJ2-7, with TRBD1 as a possible D gene (6 bases). There are 14 residues in the CDR3. Germline V gene sequence: CDR1 SGDLS, CDR2 YYNGEE. Trimming pared 2 bases from V and 6 bases from J, leaving 15 bases between. The CDR3 spells CASSVEPQGREQYF. The CDR3 DNA reads as TGTGCCAGCAGCGTCGAACCACAGGGTCGCGAGCAGTACTTC.

The J gene is TRBJ2-7, the V gene TRBV5-1, with D unclear. V was shortened by 2 bases and J by 0 bases, with 9 bases between the two germline ends. This CDR3 region has 14 residues. Per germline, CDR1 SGHRS and CDR2 YFSETQ. DNA of the CDR3: TGCGCCAGCAGCTTAACTGGTTCCTCCTACGAGCAGTACTTC. Protein product: CASSLTGSSYEQYF.

The chain uses TRBV19 and TRBJ2-3, with TRBD2 matching over 14 bases. Germline values: CDR1 LNHDA, CDR2 SQIVND (reference sequence). J was trimmed by 4 bases and V by 8 bases; bases with no gene match: 5. The CDR3 is 15 amino acids. CDR3 protein: CASSTSGGAADTQYF. CDR3 DNA: TGTGCCAGTTCGACTAGCGGGGGGGCCGCAGATACGCAGTATTTT.

This chain links TRBV5-4 with TRBJ2-5, with 16 bases identical to TRBD2. This CDR3 spans 17 amino acids. From germline, CDR1 is SGHNT and CDR2 YYREEE (reference sequence). The ends lost 4 bases at V and 2 bases at J; junction bases unmatched: 5. CDR3 loop: CASSPGTSGGAQETQYF. CDR3 DNA: TGTGCCAGCAGCCCCGGGACTAGCGGGGGGGCACAAGAGACCCAGTACTTC.

This clone appeared a few times. The V call is TRBV19, the J call TRBJ2-3; 7 bases are shared with TRBD1. CDR1 is LNHDA, CDR2 SQIVND, per germline (reference sequence). J was trimmed by 4 bases and V by 7 bases; bases with no gene match: 2. The CDR3 totals 12 residues. The CDR3 DNA is TGTGCCAGTATAGGGACAGCAGATACGCAGTATTTT. Protein: CASIGTADTQYF.

The chain combines TRBV7-9 with TRBJ2-7, with D possibly called TRBD1 or TRBD2 (5 bases each). With 1 base removed from V and 4 bases from J, the gap between germline ends came to 11 bases. The CDR3 length is 14 residues. The V gene's germline CDR1 is SEHNR and CDR2 FQNEAQ (reference sequence). CDR3 coding DNA: TGTGCCAGCAGCTTAGTGCCGGGGCCTTACGAGCAGTACTTC. It yields the protein CASSLVPGPYEQYF.

The chain's CDR3 is CASSIDISYNEQFF. For the CDR3, the DNA is TGTGCCAGTAGTATAGACATTTCCTACAATGAGCAGTTCTTC. The rearrangement links TRBV19 to TRBJ2-1; the D is unclear. V was pared by 0 bases and J by 1 base, with 4 bases between. The CDR3 runs to 14 residues. Germline CDR1 LNHDA, CDR2 SQIVND (reference sequence).

This clone was seen only a few times. The J gene is TRBJ1-3, the V gene TRBV18; D unclear. CDR1 is KGHSH, CDR2 LQKENI, per germline. Deletions cut 8 bases from V and 0 bases from J, with 20 bases between. This CDR3 is built from 17 residues. CDR3 DNA: TGTGCCAGCACTTCTCGGCAGGAGGCCTACTCTGGAAACACCATATATTTT. Protein product: CASTSRQEAYSGNTIYF.

V gene TRBV4-2 combines with J gene TRBJ1-1; D perhaps matches TRBD1 (6 bases). CDR1 is LGHNA and CDR2 is YNFKEQ in the germline V gene. Trimming removed 0 bases at V and 7 bases at J, with 15 bases between. The CDR3 loop spans 15 amino acids. The CDR3 region is CASSQDETGSLEAFF. The CDR3 nucleotides read TGTGCCAGCAGCCAAGATGAGACAGGTTCCCTTGAAGCTTTCTTT.